This TCR beta chain comes out of a study of cytomegalovirus exposure and HLA in healthy donors. Study details: From HLA-typed donors, an early data release held approximately 85 million unique TCRs.

The CDR3 has 13 amino acids. With 1 base removed from V and 1 base from J, the gap between germline ends came to 2 bases. In germline, CDR1 is LGHNT, CDR2 FRNRAP. PCR used 60 Vbeta primers and 13 Jbeta primers. TCRdb's table, derived via immunoSEQ multiplex PCR, lists solely in-frame clones and lacks some. The profile shows about 130,000 clones, around 78% of them singletons. Among the donors, all were healthy bone marrow donors. Broader study findings: Reported performance of the classifier showed diagnosis of cytomegalovirus status with high specificity and sensitivity.

Points on this clone: Antigen: not known.

The receptor's source is a woman aged 50 to 65 in good health and CMV-seronegative. The sequencing sample was made of PBMCs. J is TRBJ1-3 and V is TRBV12-5; no clear D gene. The CDR3 sequence: CASGLASGNTIYF. The CDR3 DNA is TGTGCTAGTGGTTTGGCGTCTGGAAACACCATATATTTT.